This T cell receptor beta chain stems from a study of T cell repertoires in cytomegalovirus infection. Looking at the study overall: Both recently identified HLA-C-restricted and well-studied HLA-B-restricted CMV epitopes were used in the study. TCR beta signatures that were public indicated CMV infection and matching HLA type.

About this clonotype: The antigen is undetermined.

General study points: Clonotype analysis showed dominance of the ex vivo response by HLA-C-restricted CMV-specific TCR beta clonotypes. CMV carriers with the relevant HLA were identified by cumulative public TCR beta family frequency.

CDR3 length equals 16 residues. Trimming removed 6 bases from V and 4 bases from J, with 16 bases in between. The germline CDR1 and CDR2 sequences are MNHGY and SAAAGT. TCRdb re-called the reads through MiXCR, storing one row per CDR3 protein. The repertoire holds 80,000 or so distinct CDR3 sequences, with roughly 39% as singletons. The specimen was CD8+ T cells from cultured PBMCs, collected from culture after CMV antigen stimulation. This clonotype originated in a human donor in good health (CMV status not recorded). Some clones in this sample may be carry-over from other donors' samples. This chain uses TRBV6-8 with TRBJ2-6; D gene uncertain. Here the CDR3 DNA reads TGTGCCAGCAGCAATACCCCCGGCCCCGGGGCCAACGTCCTGACTTTC. Translation: CASSNTPGPGANVLTF.